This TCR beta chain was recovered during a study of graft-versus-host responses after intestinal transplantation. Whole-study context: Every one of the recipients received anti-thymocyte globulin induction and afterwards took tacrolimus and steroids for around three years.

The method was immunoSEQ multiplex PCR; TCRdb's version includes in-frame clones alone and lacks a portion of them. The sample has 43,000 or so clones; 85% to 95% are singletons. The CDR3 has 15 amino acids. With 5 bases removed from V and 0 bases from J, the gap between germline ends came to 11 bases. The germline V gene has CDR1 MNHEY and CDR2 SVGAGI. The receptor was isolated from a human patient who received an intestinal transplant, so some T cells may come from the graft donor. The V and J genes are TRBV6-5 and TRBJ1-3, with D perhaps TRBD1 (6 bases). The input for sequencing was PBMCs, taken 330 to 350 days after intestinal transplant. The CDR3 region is CASSGTPFSGNTIYF. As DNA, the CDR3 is TGTGCCAGCAGTGGGACACCTTTCTCTGGAAACACCATATATTTT.